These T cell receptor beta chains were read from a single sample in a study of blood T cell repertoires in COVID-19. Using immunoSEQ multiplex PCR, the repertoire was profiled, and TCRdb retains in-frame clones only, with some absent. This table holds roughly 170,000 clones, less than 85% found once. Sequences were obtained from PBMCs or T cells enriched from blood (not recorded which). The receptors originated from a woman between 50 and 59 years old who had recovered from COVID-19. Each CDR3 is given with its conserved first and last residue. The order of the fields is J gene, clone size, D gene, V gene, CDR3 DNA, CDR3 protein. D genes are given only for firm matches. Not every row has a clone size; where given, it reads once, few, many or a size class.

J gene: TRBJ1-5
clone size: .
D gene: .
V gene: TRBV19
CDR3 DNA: TGTGCCAGTAGTATCTCCACTCCTATCAATCAGCCCCAGCATTTT
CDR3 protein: CASSISTPINQPQHF

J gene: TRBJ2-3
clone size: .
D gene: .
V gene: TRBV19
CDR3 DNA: TGTGCCACGGACCCCCCCCGGGGGAGAACCGCCACAGATACGCAGTATTTT
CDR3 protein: CATDPPRGRTATDTQYF

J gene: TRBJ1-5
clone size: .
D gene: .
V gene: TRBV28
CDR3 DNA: TGTGCCAGCACCCCACCGAGCGGGAGCCCGGCTCAGCCCCAGCATTTT
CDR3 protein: CASTPPSGSPAQPQHF

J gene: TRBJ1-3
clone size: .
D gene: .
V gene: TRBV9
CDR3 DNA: TGTGCCAGCAGCGTACAAGGGGAACGAAACACCATATATTTT
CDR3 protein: CASSVQGERNTIYF

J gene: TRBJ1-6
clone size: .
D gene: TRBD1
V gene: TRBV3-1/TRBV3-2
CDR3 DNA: TGTGCCAGCAGCCAGCACGACAGGGGGCCCAATTCACCCCTCCACTTT
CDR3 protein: CASSQHDRGPNSPLHF

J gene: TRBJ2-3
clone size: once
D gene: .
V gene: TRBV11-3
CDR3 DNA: TGTGCCAGCAGCCGGGGGGATACGCAGTATTTT
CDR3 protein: CASSRGDTQYF

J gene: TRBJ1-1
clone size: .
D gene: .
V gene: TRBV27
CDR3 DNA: TGTGCCAGCCAAACAGGGCTGAACACTGAAGCTTTCTTT
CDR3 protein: CASQTGLNTEAFF

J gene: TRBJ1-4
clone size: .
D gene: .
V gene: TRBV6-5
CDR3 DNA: TGTGCCAGCAGTTACTCGGGAGGGACTAATGAAAAACTGTTTTTT
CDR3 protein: CASSYSGGTNEKLFF

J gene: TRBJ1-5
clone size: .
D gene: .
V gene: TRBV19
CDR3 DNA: TGTGCCAGTAGTATCTACTCCGGACCGGGGGGGCACCAGCCCCAGCATTTT
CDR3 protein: CASSIYSGPGGHQPQHF

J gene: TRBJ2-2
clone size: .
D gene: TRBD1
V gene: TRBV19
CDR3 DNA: TGTGCCAGCAGGGGACAGGGGATTGCCGGGGAGCTGTTTTTT
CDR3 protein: CASRGQGIAGELFF

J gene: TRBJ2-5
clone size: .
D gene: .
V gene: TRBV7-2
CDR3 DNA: TGTGCCAGCAGCTTAGCGCGGCTACAAGAGACCCAGTACTTC
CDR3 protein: CASSLARLQETQYF

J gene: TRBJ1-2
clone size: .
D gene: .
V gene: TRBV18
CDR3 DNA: TGTGCCGCCGGGGAGGGCAACTATGGCTACACCTTC
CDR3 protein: CAAGEGNYGYTF

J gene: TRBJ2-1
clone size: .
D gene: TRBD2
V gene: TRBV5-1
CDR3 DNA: TGCGCCAGCAGCTTGTACACTAGCGGTCTATACAATGAGCAGTTCTTC
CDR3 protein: CASSLYTSGLYNEQFF

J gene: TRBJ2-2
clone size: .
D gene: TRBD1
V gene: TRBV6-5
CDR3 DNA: TGTGCCAGCGCCGACAGGGGGTTTTCCGGGGAGCTGTTTTTT
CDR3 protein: CASADRGFSGELFF

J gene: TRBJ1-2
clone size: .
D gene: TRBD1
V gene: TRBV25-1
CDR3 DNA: TGTGCCAGCAGATCTCCGACAGGGATTAACGGCTACACCTTC
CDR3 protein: CASRSPTGINGYTF

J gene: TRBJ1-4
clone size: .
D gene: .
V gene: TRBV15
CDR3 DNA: TGTGCCACCAGCAGAGATCGAGCGGTCGGGAATGAAAAACTGTTTTTT
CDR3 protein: CATSRDRAVGNEKLFF

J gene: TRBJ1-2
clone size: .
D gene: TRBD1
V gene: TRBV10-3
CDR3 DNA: TGTGCCATCAGGCAACAGGGGGACTATGGCTACACCTTC
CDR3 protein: CAIRQQGDYGYTF

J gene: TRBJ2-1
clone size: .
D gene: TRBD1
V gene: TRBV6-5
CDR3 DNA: TGTGCCAGCAGTTCCCCGGGACAGGGGCTCAATGAGCAGTTCTTC
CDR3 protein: CASSSPGQGLNEQFF

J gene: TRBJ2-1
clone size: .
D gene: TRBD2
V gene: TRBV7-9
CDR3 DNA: TGTGCCAGCAGCTCGGAGGGCGGGAGGGCCTATGAGCAGTTCTTC
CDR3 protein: CASSSEGGRAYEQFF

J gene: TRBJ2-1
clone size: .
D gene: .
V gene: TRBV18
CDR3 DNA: TGTGCCAGCTCACTCTCGACCCGACTCCCGGGGTACAATGAGCAGTTCTTC
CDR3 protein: CASSLSTRLPGYNEQFF

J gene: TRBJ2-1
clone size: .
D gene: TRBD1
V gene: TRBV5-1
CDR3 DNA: TGCGCCAGCAGCTTGAGTGGGACAGGGTCTCTCAATGAGCAGTTCTTC
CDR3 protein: CASSLSGTGSLNEQFF

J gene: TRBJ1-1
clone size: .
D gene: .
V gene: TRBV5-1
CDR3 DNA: TGCGCCAGCAGCTTGGGCGACACTGAAGCTTTCTTT
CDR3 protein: CASSLGDTEAFF

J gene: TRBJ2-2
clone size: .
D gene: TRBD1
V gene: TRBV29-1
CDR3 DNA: TGCAGCGTCCAACGCCCCGGGACAGGGGGCGCGCCCGGGGAGCTGTTTTTT
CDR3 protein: CSVQRPGTGGAPGELFF

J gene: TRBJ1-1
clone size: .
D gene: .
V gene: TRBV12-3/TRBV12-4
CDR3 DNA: TGTGCCAGCAGTTTAGGTACCGCGAGAGCTTTCTTT
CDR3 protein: CASSLGTARAFF

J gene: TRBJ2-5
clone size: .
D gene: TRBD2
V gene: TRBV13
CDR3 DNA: TGTGCCAGCAGCTTACAGGGACTAGCGGACCAAGAGACCCAGTACTTC
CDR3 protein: CASSLQGLADQETQYF

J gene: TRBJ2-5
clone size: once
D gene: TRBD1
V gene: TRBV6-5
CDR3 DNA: TGTGCCAGCAGGGGGGACAGGGGGGAGACCCAGTACTTC
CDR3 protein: CASRGDRGETQYF

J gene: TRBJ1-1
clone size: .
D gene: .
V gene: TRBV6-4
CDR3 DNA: TGTGCCAGCAGTGACGAGGATCGAGAAGCTTTCTTT
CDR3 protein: CASSDEDREAFF

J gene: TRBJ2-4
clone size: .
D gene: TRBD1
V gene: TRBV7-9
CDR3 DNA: TGTGCCAGCAGCCTACTAGACAGGGCCATTCAGTACTTC
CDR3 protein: CASSLLDRAIQYF

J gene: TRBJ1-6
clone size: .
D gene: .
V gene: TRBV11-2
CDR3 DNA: TGTGCCAGCACCCCGACAGGAAACCGGGGTTCACCCCTCCACTTT
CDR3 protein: CASTPTGNRGSPLHF

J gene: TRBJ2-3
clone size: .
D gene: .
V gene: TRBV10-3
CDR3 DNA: TGTGCCATCAGGACTAGTTGGGGCACAGATACGCAGTATTTT
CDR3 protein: CAIRTSWGTDTQYF

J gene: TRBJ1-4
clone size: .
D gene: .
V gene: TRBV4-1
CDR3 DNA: TGCGCCAGCAGCCAAGTTGGTACTACTAATGAAAAACTGTTTTTT
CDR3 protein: CASSQVGTTNEKLFF

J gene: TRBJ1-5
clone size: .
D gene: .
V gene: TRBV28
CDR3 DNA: TGTGCCAGCAGTCCCTATGGAGGATTTCAGCCCCAGCATTTT
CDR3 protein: CASSPYGGFQPQHF

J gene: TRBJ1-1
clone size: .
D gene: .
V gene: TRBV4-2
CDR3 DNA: TGTGCCAGCAGCCCCAAGTGGCAGGGGATTACTGAAGCTTTCTTT
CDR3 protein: CASSPKWQGITEAFF

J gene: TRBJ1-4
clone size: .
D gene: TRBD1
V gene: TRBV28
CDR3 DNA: TGTGCCAGTAGCCGGGACAGGAATGAAAAACTGTTTTTT
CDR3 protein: CASSRDRNEKLFF

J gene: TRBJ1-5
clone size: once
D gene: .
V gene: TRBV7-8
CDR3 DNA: TGTGCCAGCAGCTCCCTAGGGGTTGAGCAGCCCCAGCATTTT
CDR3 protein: CASSSLGVEQPQHF

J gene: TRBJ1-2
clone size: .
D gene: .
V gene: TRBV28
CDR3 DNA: TGTGCCAGCAGTTTATCCGGGGGGCTTGGCTACACCTTC
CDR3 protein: CASSLSGGLGYTF

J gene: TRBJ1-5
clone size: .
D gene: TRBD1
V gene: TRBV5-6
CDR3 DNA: TGTGCCAGCAGCTTCACGACAGGGGCCCTACCGGGGCAGCCCCAGCATTTT
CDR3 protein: CASSFTTGALPGQPQHF